The 26 T cell receptor beta chains in this list originate from one sample, sequenced in a study of early T cells in non-severe SARS-CoV-2 infection. Using its own MiXCR run on the 5' RACE reads, TCRdb lists one record per CDR3 protein. Among approximately 33,000 distinct CDR3 sequences listed, 3% to 4.5% were seen once. The sample taken for sequencing was whole blood. The receptors shown here come from an adult who was a healthcare worker with PCR-confirmed SARS-CoV-2 infection or an uninfected control (not recorded which).

This chain joins TRBV7-9 and TRBJ2-3; 8 positions agree with TRBD1. V was clipped by 3 bases and J by 0 bases; unmatched bases: 2. The germline gives CDR1 SEHNR, CDR2 FQNEAQ (reference sequence). CDR3 length: 15 amino acids. CDR3 in amino acids: CASSFRGPSTDTQYF. The CDR3, as DNA: TGTGCCAGCAGCTTCAGGGGGCCTAGCACAGATACGCAGTATTTT.

The rearrangement joins TRBV20-1 to TRBJ2-7; D perhaps matches TRBD1 (5 bases). The CDR3 runs to 16 residues. Germline V gene sequence: CDR1 DFQATT, CDR2 SNEGSKA (reference sequence). Trimming removed 1 base from V and 3 bases from J, with 19 bases in between. The CDR3 loop is CSARGSLTEAFYEQYF. The DNA of the CDR3 is TGCAGTGCTAGAGGATCCTTGACAGAAGCCTTCTACGAGCAGTACTTC.

This rearrangement joins TRBV19 to TRBJ2-3; D may be TRBD1 or TRBD2 (5 bases each). Germline loops: CDR1 LNHDA, CDR2 SQIVND (reference sequence). The V and J ends lost 3 bases and 2 bases respectively, with 12 bases between them. The CDR3 loop spans 15 amino acids. DNA of the CDR3: TGTGCCAGTAGTATGGGGGACGGATACACAGATACGCAGTATTTT. This translates into CASSMGDGYTDTQYF.

This clonotype was seen ten or more times. CDR3 loop: CASSARGGTGLPGFTDTQYF. The CDR3 DNA follows: TGTGCCAGTAGTGCCCGCGGAGGGACAGGGCTTCCAGGGTTCACAGATACGCAGTATTTT. The chain uses TRBV19 and TRBJ2-3; 9 bases are shared with TRBD1. The V gene's germline CDR1 is LNHDA and CDR2 SQIVND (reference sequence). The CDR3 has 20 residues. Germline trimming cut 5 bases from V and 2 bases from J; bases unmatched to any gene: 20.

At least ten counts were recorded for this clonotype. The chain recombines TRBV27 with TRBJ2-5; D tentatively fits TRBD1 or TRBD2 (6 bases each). Trimming took 5 bases from V and 9 from J, leaving 31 bases between them. Germline CDR1 and CDR2: MNHEY and SMNVEV (reference sequence). The CDR3 length is 18 residues. The CDR3 DNA sequence: TGTGCCAGCAGTCCACAAGGACAGTTTTCGGGGGTACTAGGGGCCCAGTACTTC. Protein: CASSPQGQFSGVLGAQYF.

This clonotype was seen at least ten times. The V call is TRBV7-9, the J call TRBJ2-2; D remains ambiguous. The CDR3 length is 12 residues. Germline CDR1 reads SEHNR; CDR2 reads FQNEAQ (reference sequence). Trimming took off 0 bases at V and 6 bases at J, with 2 bases between the two ends. Here the CDR3 reads CASSLAAGELFF. The CDR3 nucleotides are TGTGCCAGCAGCTTAGCAGCCGGGGAGCTGTTTTTT.

This clonotype was recorded at least ten times. The rearrangement links TRBV4-3 to TRBJ1-4, with 10 bases identical to TRBD1. From germline, CDR1 is LGHNA and CDR2 YSLEER. There are 15 residues in the CDR3. The V segment lost 5 bases and the J segment 6 bases; nucleotides outside the gene matches: 6. The CDR3 DNA reads as TGCGCCAGCAGCTTCTCCGGGACAGGGGATGAAAAACTGTTTTTT. Translated: CASSFSGTGDEKLFF.

This clonotype has a count of ten or more. The rearrangement links TRBV20-1 to TRBJ2-1; D unresolved. Between the trimmed V and J ends, which lost 7 bases and 1 base, there was a span of 14 bases. There are 14 residues in the CDR3. CDR1 DFQATT and CDR2 SNEGSKA come from the germline V gene (reference sequence). This CDR3 reads CSVGSGRSYNEQFF. As DNA, the CDR3 is TGCAGTGTCGGATCCGGGCGGTCCTACAATGAGCAGTTCTTC.

This clonotype has ten or more counts. The chain is built from TRBV18 and TRBJ1-1; 9 bases agree with TRBD1. CDR3 size: 13 residues. Germline V gene data show CDR1 as KGHSH and CDR2 as LQKENI. Losses at the gene ends were 3 bases for V and 7 bases for J; bases not matched to a gene: 3. CDR3 protein: CASSPGQGVEAFF. The CDR3 nucleotides read TGTGCCAGCTCACCGGGACAGGGCGTTGAAGCTTTCTTT.

The chain carries TRBV11-2 and TRBJ2-3, with 9 bases fitting TRBD2. This CDR3 has 16 residues. Germline trimming cut 3 bases from V and 5 bases from J; bases unmatched to any gene: 9. Germline loops: CDR1 SGHAT, CDR2 FQNNGV. Written as DNA, the CDR3 is TGTGCCAGCAGCTTTGGGTCTAGCGGGAAACAAGATACGCAGTATTTT. It translates to CASSFGSSGKQDTQYF. The full variable domain, with the rest looked up from reference TRBV11-2 and TRBJ2-3, is EAGVAQSPRYKIIEKRQSVAFWCNPISGHATLYWYQQILGQGPKLLIQFQNNGVVDDSQLPKDRFSAERLKGVDSTLKIQPAKLEDSAVYLCASSFGSSGKQDTQYFGPGTRLTVL.

At least ten counts were recorded for this clonotype. This chain uses TRBV4-3 with TRBJ2-1; unclear D gene. Looked up from germline, CDR1 is LGHNA and CDR2 is YSLEER. This CDR3 has 12 amino acids. Trimming took off 4 bases at V and 6 bases at J, with 7 bases between the two ends. Here the CDR3 DNA reads TGCGCCAGCAGCCCTGCCGGCAATGAGCAGTTCTTC. Encoded protein: CASSPAGNEQFF.

This clonotype was recorded at least ten times. The rearrangement links TRBV5-4 to TRBJ2-3; a possible D gene is TRBD1 (5 bases). The CDR3 extends over 13 amino acids. Trimming removed 2 bases at V and 6 bases at J, with 10 bases between. CDR1 is SGHNT and CDR2 is YYREEE in the germline V gene (reference sequence). The CDR3 DNA is TGTGCCAGCAGCTTCATAGGGGTTGATACGCAGTATTTT. This translates into CASSFIGVDTQYF.

This clonotype was recorded at least ten times. The genes are TRBV5-4 and TRBJ1-4; perhaps TRBD1 as D (6 bases). Per germline, CDR1 SGHNT and CDR2 YYREEE (reference sequence). Trimming took 4 bases from V and 7 from J, leaving 11 bases between them. There are 13 residues in the CDR3. The CDR3 sequence is CASSIQGGEKLFF. For the CDR3, the DNA is TGTGCCAGCAGCATACAGGGTGGTGAAAAACTGTTTTTT.

In its sample, this clonotype was seen many times. The rearrangement links TRBV10-3 to TRBJ2-1, with 8 bases lining up with TRBD1. With V trimmed by 7 bases and J by 9 bases, 11 bases remained unmatched. CDR1 and CDR2 from the germline V gene are ENHRY and SYGVKD. This CDR3 is 14 amino acids long. The CDR3 region is CAITIGGDRGEQFF. CDR3 in DNA: TGTGCCATCACTATAGGTGGAGACAGGGGTGAGCAGTTCTTC.

About this clonotype: This sequence may be a read error, since a much larger clone differs from it by one base. CDR3 nucleotide sequence: TGTGCCAGCAGTTCGTATGGGCATGAGCAGTTCTTC. As protein: CASSSYGHEQFF. The J gene is TRBJ2-1, the V gene TRBV12-3 or TRBV12-4; unclear D gene. V was pared by 4 bases and J by 8 bases, with 9 bases between. This CDR3 is 12 amino acids long.

This clonotype was recorded at least ten times. The rearrangement uses TRBV29-1 and TRBJ2-2; D may match TRBD1 or TRBD2 (6 bases each). Germline CDR1 SQVTM, CDR2 ANQGSEA. The CDR3 length is 14 residues. V was cut by 6 bases and J by 0 bases, with 11 bases left in between. CDR3 amino acids: CSVGGHSNTGELFF. In DNA form, the CDR3 reads TGCAGCGTGGGGGGACATTCGAACACCGGGGAGCTGTTTTTT.

At least ten counts were recorded for this clonotype. The gene calls are TRBV5-5 and TRBJ1-1; D may be TRBD1 (5 bases). Germline values: CDR1 SGHKS, CDR2 YYEKEE (reference sequence). V was clipped by 4 bases and J by 7 bases, with 17 bases between them. This CDR3 contains 14 residues. CDR3 in amino acids: CASSPNRLYSEAFF. The CDR3 nucleotides are TGTGCCAGCAGCCCCAACAGGCTGTACAGTGAAGCTTTCTTT.

This clonotype has ten or more counts. The chain recombines TRBV20-1 with TRBJ2-6; possible D gene TRBD1, 6 bases. CDR3 length equals 15 residues. V lost 1 base to trimming and J lost 4 bases, with 11 bases between them. Germline lookup yields CDR1 DFQATT and CDR2 SNEGSKA (reference sequence). Written as DNA, the CDR3 is TGCAGTGCTAGAGTAGGGGGTGCGGGGGCCAACGTCCTGACTTTC. Its protein is CSARVGGAGANVLTF.

At least ten counts were recorded for this clonotype. This chain uses TRBV21-1 with TRBJ1-3; the D call of TRBD1 is as the table states it, not checked on the DNA. TRBV21-1 is marked as a pseudogene. The length of the CDR3 is 16 residues. The CDR3 nucleotides are TGTGCCAGCAGCAAAGTCTCAGGCCCGGCTGGAAACACCATATATTTT. Translating gives CASSKVSGPAGNTIYF.

The chain couples TRBV7-9 to TRBJ1-1, with 9 bases that match TRBD1. Germline V gene data show CDR1 as SEHNR and CDR2 as FQNEAQ (reference sequence). Trimming removed 4 bases from V and 2 bases from J; junction bases left unmatched: 11. The CDR3 totals 17 residues. CDR3 sequence (DNA): TGTGCCAGCAGCTCCCCAAGGGGTACAGGGGGCAACACTGAAGCTTTCTTT. Residues: CASSSPRGTGGNTEAFF.

This chain uses TRBV3-1 with TRBJ2-7; D may be TRBD2 (6 bases). Germline CDR1 is LGHDT and CDR2 is YNNKEL (reference sequence). CDR3 length: 14 amino acids. V was trimmed by 1 base and J by 3 bases, leaving 10 bases between them. CDR3 loop: CASSQGPGSYEQYV. As DNA, the CDR3 is TGTGCCAGCAGCCAAGGCCCCGGGAGCTACGAGCAGTACGTC.

This clonotype is termed medium-sized. The chain combines TRBV4-1 with TRBJ2-7; D might be TRBD2 (7 bases). Between the trimmed V and J ends, which lost 4 bases and 3 bases, there was a span of 25 bases. This CDR3 is 18 amino acids long. CDR1 and CDR2 (germline): MGHRA, YSYEKL. The CDR3: CASSPTPVGGERVYEQYV. The DNA of the CDR3 is TGCGCCAGCAGCCCGACCCCGGTAGGGGGGGAAAGGGTCTACGAGCAGTACGTC.

V usage is TRBV14 and J usage is TRBJ2-1; the D gene could be TRBD1 or TRBD2 (5 bases each). V lost 1 base and J lost 4, with 8 bases in between. Germline CDR1 SGHDN, CDR2 FVKESK. This CDR3 has 14 residues. Here the CDR3 DNA reads TGTGCCAGCAGCCAAGGGGGACCTTACAATGAGCAGTTCTTC. Amino acids: CASSQGGPYNEQFF.

V and J are TRBV24-1 and TRBJ2-3, with a possible D match to TRBD2 (6 bases). Germline V gene data show CDR1 as KGHDR and CDR2 as SFDVKD. The CDR3 spans 14 residues. Between the trimmed V and J ends, which lost 6 bases and 2 bases, there was a span of 11 bases. The CDR3 spells CATSRERPTDTQYF. Here the CDR3 DNA reads TGTGCCACCAGTCGGGAGCGGCCCACAGATACGCAGTATTTT.

The chain is built from TRBV20-1 and TRBJ2-1; no clear D. The V and J ends lost 3 bases and 6 bases respectively, with 15 bases between them. The CDR3 loop spans 14 amino acids. The V gene's germline CDR1 is DFQATT and CDR2 SNEGSKA (reference sequence). The chain's CDR3 is CSASELFRPNEQFF. In nucleotides, the CDR3 is TGCAGTGCTAGTGAGCTCTTTAGACCCAATGAGCAGTTCTTC.

This clonotype was recorded many times. The rearrangement uses TRBV7-9 and TRBJ2-3; tentatively, D is TRBD1 or TRBD2 (5 bases each). The CDR3 covers 19 residues. In germline, CDR1 is SEHNR, CDR2 FQNEAQ (reference sequence). V lost 3 bases to trimming and J lost 0 bases, with 22 bases between them. The CDR3 coding sequence is TGTGCCAGCAGCTTGGGCGACAGAGGGAACCCGCGAAGCACAGATACGCAGTATTTT. As protein: CASSLGDRGNPRSTDTQYF.